This T cell receptor beta chain appears in the sequencing data of a study of blood T cell repertoires in COVID-19. About the study: PBMCs, B-cell-depleted T cells, or T cells provided the cDNA or gDNA that made up the material.

V was trimmed by 3 bases and J by 4 bases, leaving 6 bases between them. The CDR3 contains 12 residues. Per germline, CDR1 LGHDT and CDR2 YNNKEL (reference sequence). In the study's own analysis: Reference gene primer amplification in the assay estimated nucleated cell counts. Sequencing used immunoSEQ multiplex PCR; TCRdb keeps in-frame clones, though not all of them. V, J and clone size are taken as reported in that table, and D and trimming were inferred from the DNA itself. The repertoire has some 150,000 clones, about 85% of them found once; the top ten carry about 1.2%. The chain joins TRBV3-1 (or the pseudogene TRBV3-2) to TRBJ2-5, with unresolved D. The sequence came from a man aged 55 to 70 who had recovered from COVID-19. Sequences were obtained from peripheral blood. CDR3 loop: CASSQTLETQYF. For the CDR3, the DNA is TGTGCCAGCAGCCAGACTCTAGAGACCCAGTACTTC.